The 11 T cell receptor beta chains below all came from one sample that was sequenced in a study of tumor-infiltrating lymphocytes in primary liver carcinoma listed by TCRdb under 2017. Sequencer: Illumina HiSeq 2500. A constant-region primer and ProtoScript II reverse transcriptase were used to reverse-transcribe TCRbeta-specific cDNA from roughly 0.55 ug total RNA. TCRbeta libraries were built with three nested multiplex PCR rounds, a slightly modified ARM-PCR procedure. The first two PCR rounds used multiplex TRBV1-TRBV30 forward primers with a Cbeta reverse primer, each for about 9 cycles. TCRdb redid the processing of the public reads, applying fastp at Q25 and MiXCR, and retained in-frame beta chains. A single entry per CDR3 protein holds the most common genes and DNA from its merged rows. The sample table contains 50,000 to 70,000 distinct CDR3 sequences; only one count was recorded for about two thirds of them. Together, the top ten hold about 56% of the sample.

Without any cell sorting, total RNA and DNA were co-extracted from roughly 20-30 mg of bulk tissue using the AllPrep DNA/RNA mini kit. Sequencing used liver tumor tissue from sampling region 2. The sample's cell subset or site label, in plain terms: tumor region T2, inferior pole. The receptor source for this set is a middle-aged man with primary liver carcinoma and hepatitis B virus infection.

This clonotype was picked up one time. The rearrangement joins TRBV14 to TRBJ2-7, with D possibly TRBD2 on 5 matching bases. Germline-derived CDR1 and CDR2 are SGHDN and FVKESK. V was shortened by 0 bases and J by 6 bases, with 21 bases between the two germline ends. The CDR3 runs 17 residues. This CDR3 reads CASSQDQDSGESREQYF. In DNA form, the CDR3 reads TGTGCCAGCAGCCAAGATCAGGACTCTGGGGAATCTCGCGAGCAGTACTTC.

V and J are TRBV4-3 and TRBJ2-1; TRBD2 is a possible D gene (6 bases). CDR1 is LGHNA and CDR2 is YSLEER in the germline V gene. CDR3 length: 16 amino acids. Deletions cut 3 bases from V and 7 bases from J, with 19 bases between. CDR3 region: CASSQGATGRLNEQFF. Here the CDR3 DNA reads TGCGCCAGCAGCCAGGGCGCTACCGGGAGATTGAATGAGCAGTTCTTC.

The chain couples TRBV28 to TRBJ2-4; a possible D gene is TRBD2 (5 bases). V was pared by 10 bases and J by 6 bases, with 22 bases between. This CDR3 comprises 15 residues. The germline gives CDR1 MDHEN, CDR2 SYDVKM. The CDR3 protein is CATLPVCGGVNIQYF. In nucleotides, the CDR3 is TGTGCCACCCTCCCGGTCTGTGGAGGAGTAAACATTCAGTACTTC.

The chain couples TRBV29-1 to TRBJ1-1; D is possibly TRBD1 (6 bases). Germline CDR1 reads SQVTM; CDR2 reads ANQGSEA. V shed 3 bases and J shed 2 bases, with 10 bases lying between them. This CDR3 has 13 amino acids. The CDR3 DNA reads TGCAGCGTTGAGGACAGCGGCAACACTGAAGCTTTCTTT. It yields the protein CSVEDSGNTEAFF.

As to this clonotype: A read error may account for a junction end that differs from germline. The chain uses TRBV6-6 and TRBJ2-4; possible D gene TRBD2, 6 bases. The germline gives CDR1 MNHNY, CDR2 SVGAGI (reference sequence). The CDR3 is 16 amino acids. For the CDR3, the DNA is TGTGCCAGGAGTTTAGGAGTAGCGGTCTACAAAAACATTCAGTACTTC. Its translation: CARSLGVAVYKNIQYF.

Comment on this clonotype: At one boundary the junction diverges from the germline segment, which might be a read error. The chain joins TRBV5-4 to TRBJ2-7; possible D gene TRBD1, 6 bases. The CDR3 is 14 amino acids. Germline assignment: CDR1 SGHNT and CDR2 YYREEE (reference sequence). CDR3: CASSHRDTGYEQYF. The DNA for the CDR3 is TGCGCCAGCAGCCACCGGGACACCGGCTACGAGCAGTACTTC.

Details on this clonotype: At one of its ends the junction is not consistent with the germline gene, which may arise from a read error. The CDR3 region has the DNA TGTGCCAGCAATAAAACAGGGGAAGATGGTTACACCTTC. It encodes CASNKTGEDGYTF. The chain links TRBV6-5 to TRBJ1-2, with 7 bases aligning to TRBD1. Germline V gene lookup returns CDR1 MNHEY and CDR2 SVGAGI. CDR3 length: 13 residues.

As to this clonotype: Mismatch with germline at one junction end may stem from a read error. V gene TRBV4-3 combines with J gene TRBJ1-1; D unclear. In germline, CDR1 is LGHNA, CDR2 YSLEER. The length of the CDR3 is 16 residues. The CDR3 region has the DNA TGCGCCAACAGCCAGGCACCTGGACGGATGAACACTGAAGCTTTCTTT. Translated: CANSQAPGRMNTEAFF.

Of note for this clonotype: One end of the junction does not line up with germline, which may come from a read error. DNA of the CDR3: TGTGCCAGCAGTTATGGGCAAGGAAGCAATCGGCCCCGGCATTTT. It encodes CASSYGQGSNRPRHF. The V and J genes are TRBV12-3 or TRBV12-4 and TRBJ1-5; D remains unclear. This CDR3 has 15 amino acids.

Of note for this clonotype: A junction boundary mismatches the germline segment, possibly from a read error. V gene TRBV6-5 combines with J gene TRBJ2-2; TRBD1 agrees at 7 bases. Looked up from germline, CDR1 is MNHEY and CDR2 is SVGAGI. The CDR3 loop spans 14 amino acids. The DNA of the CDR3 is TGTGCCACCAGTTATGGGGGTCTTACAGGGGAACTGTTTTTT. Translation: CATSYGGLTGELFF.

This clonotype was seen a handful of times. This may arise from a read error, as a much more abundant clone is one base away. The rearrangement uses TRBV6-1 and TRBJ2-3; 12 bases match TRBD2. The CDR3 is made up of 15 amino acids. The germline V gene has CDR1 MNHNS and CDR2 SASEGT. DNA for the CDR3: TGTGCCAACAGTCCGACTAGCGGGAGATTAGATACGCAGTATTTT. It translates to CANSPTSGRLDTQYF.